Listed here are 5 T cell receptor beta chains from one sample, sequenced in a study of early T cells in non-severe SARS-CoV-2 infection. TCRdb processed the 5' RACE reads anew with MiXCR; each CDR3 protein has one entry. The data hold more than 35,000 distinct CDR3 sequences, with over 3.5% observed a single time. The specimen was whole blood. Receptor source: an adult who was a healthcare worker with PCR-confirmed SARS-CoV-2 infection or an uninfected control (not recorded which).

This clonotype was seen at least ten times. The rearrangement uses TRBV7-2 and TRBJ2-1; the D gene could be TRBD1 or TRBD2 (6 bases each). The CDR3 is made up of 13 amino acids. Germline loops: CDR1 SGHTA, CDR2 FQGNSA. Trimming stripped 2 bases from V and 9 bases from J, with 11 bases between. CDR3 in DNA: TGTGCCAGCAGCTTACGGGGGCAGGGTGAGCAGTTCTTC. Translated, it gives CASSLRGQGEQFF.

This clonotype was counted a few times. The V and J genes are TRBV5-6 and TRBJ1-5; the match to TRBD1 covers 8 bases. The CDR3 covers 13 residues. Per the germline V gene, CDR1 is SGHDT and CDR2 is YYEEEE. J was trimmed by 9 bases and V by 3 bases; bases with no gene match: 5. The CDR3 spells CASSSQGALPQHF. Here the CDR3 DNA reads TGTGCCAGCAGCTCCCAGGGGGCTCTGCCCCAGCATTTT.

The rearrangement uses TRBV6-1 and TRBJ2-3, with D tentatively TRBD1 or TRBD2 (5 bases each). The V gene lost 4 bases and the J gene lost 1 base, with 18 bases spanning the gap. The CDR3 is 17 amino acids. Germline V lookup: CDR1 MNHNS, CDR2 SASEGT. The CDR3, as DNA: TGTGCCAGCAGTGTTTACGGGGCCCGGTTGGGCACAGATACGCAGTATTTT. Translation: CASSVYGARLGTDTQYF.

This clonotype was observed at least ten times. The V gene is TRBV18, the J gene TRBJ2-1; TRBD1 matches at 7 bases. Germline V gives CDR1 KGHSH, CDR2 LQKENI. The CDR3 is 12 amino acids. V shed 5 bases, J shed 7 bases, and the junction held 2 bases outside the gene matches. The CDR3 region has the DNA TGTGCCAGCTCATTACAGGGGAATGAGCAGTTCTTC. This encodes CASSLQGNEQFF.

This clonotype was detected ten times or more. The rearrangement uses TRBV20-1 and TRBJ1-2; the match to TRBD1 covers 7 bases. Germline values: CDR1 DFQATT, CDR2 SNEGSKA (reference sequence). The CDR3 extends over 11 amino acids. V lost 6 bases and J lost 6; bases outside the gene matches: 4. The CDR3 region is CSATGTDGYTF. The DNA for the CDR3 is TGCAGTGCGACCGGGACAGATGGCTACACCTTC.